These 28 T cell receptor beta chains were sequenced from one sample in a study of Ad26.COV2.S vaccination and SARS-CoV-2 variants. This sample's treatment: around 19 received Ad26.COV2.S at low or high dose, single or two shots; 5 received placebo; per-sample allocation not given. Sampling was done on day 63 after the first vaccine or placebo injection. The protocol was immunoSEQ multiplex PCR, while the TCRdb copy is restricted to in-frame clones and leaves out a portion. Here the sample spans about 460,000 clones, about nine tenths being singletons. The sample consisted of peripheral blood, taken in a trial of Ad26.COV2.S vaccine versus placebo. Receptors originate from a person between 18 and 59 years old who received the Ad26.COV2.S COVID-19 vaccine or a placebo.

This clone came up once. V is TRBV27 and J is TRBJ2-7, with 7 bases that match TRBD1. Germline-derived CDR1 and CDR2 are MNHEY and SMNVEV (reference sequence). This CDR3 comprises 17 residues. Trimming took 5 bases from V and 2 from J; bases not matched to a gene: 15. The CDR3 loop reads CASSPIRRGQRAYEQYF. CDR3 bases: TGTGCCAGCAGTCCCATCCGACGGGGACAGAGAGCCTACGAGCAGTACTTC.

The gene calls are TRBV19 and TRBJ2-1, with TRBD2 matching 16 bases. The trim removed 4 bases at V and 14 bases at J, leaving 5 bases unmatched. Germline CDR1 is LNHDA and CDR2 is SQIVND (reference sequence). CDR3 length: 14 residues. The CDR3 coding sequence is TGTGCCAGTAGTACGGGACTAGCGGGAGGGGAGGAGTTCTTC. The encoded protein is CASSTGLAGGEEFF.

This chain connects TRBV2 to TRBJ2-5, with TRBD1 matching 7 bases. Germline trimming cut 10 bases from V and 5 bases from J; bases unmatched to any gene: 10. The CDR3 runs 13 residues. CDR1 SNHLY and CDR2 FYNNEI come from the germline V gene. CDR3 residues: CATKQGIGETQYF. CDR3 DNA: TGTGCCACCAAACAGGGGATAGGGGAGACCCAGTACTTC.

V and J are TRBV27 and TRBJ1-1; maybe TRBD1 (6 bases). The germline gives CDR1 MNHEY, CDR2 SMNVEV (reference sequence). The CDR3 has 13 residues. Trimming removed 6 bases from V and 1 base from J, with 9 bases in between. The CDR3 bases are TGTGCCAGCAGCCACAGGGAGAACACTGAAGCTTTCTTT. Protein: CASSHRENTEAFF.

J is TRBJ1-2 and V is TRBV12-3 or TRBV12-4; the D is unclear. The germline V and J ends were trimmed by 3 bases and 4 bases, with 6 bases remaining between them. This CDR3 spans 12 amino acids. CDR3 residues: CASSFFSYGYTF. CDR3 in DNA: TGTGCCAGCAGTTTTTTCTCCTATGGCTACACCTTC.

The chain employs TRBV7-9 and TRBJ1-2; D ambiguous. The CDR3 is 14 amino acids. The V and J ends lost 5 bases and 7 bases respectively, with 17 bases between them. Germline V gene data show CDR1 as SEHNR and CDR2 as FQNEAQ (reference sequence). The CDR3 sequence is CASSVVVYEGGYTF. DNA of the CDR3: TGTGCCAGCAGCGTCGTAGTTTATGAGGGTGGCTACACCTTC.

The chain recombines TRBV30 with TRBJ2-1; TRBD1 aligns across 10 bases. Germline CDR1 and CDR2: GTSNPN and SVGIG (reference sequence). The length of the CDR3 is 14 residues. Trimming cost V 4 bases and J 9 bases; bases outside gene matches: 9. CDR3 nucleotide sequence: TGTGCCTGGAACCAGGACAGGGGGTCGTTTGAGCAGTTCTTC. Protein sequence: CAWNQDRGSFEQFF.

CDR3 protein: CSQGGRALETQYF. The CDR3, as DNA: TGCAGCCAGGGCGGGAGGGCATTGGAGACCCAGTACTTC. The chain recombines TRBV29-1 with TRBJ2-5; the match to TRBD2 covers 9 bases. The V and J ends lost 8 bases and 5 bases, in that order; junction bases with no gene match: 9. Germline V gives CDR1 SQVTM, CDR2 ANQGSEA. This CDR3 is 13 amino acids long.

The CDR3, as DNA: TGTGCCAGCAGTAGATGGGACAGGACCCAGCCCCAGCATTTT. It encodes CASSRWDRTQPQHF. The chain carries TRBV28 and TRBJ1-5, with 8 bases lining up with TRBD1. Germline assignment: CDR1 MDHEN and CDR2 SYDVKM. The J segment lost 7 bases and the V segment lost 5 bases, leaving 7 bases of the junction unmatched. The CDR3 covers 14 residues.

The chain uses TRBV7-9 and TRBJ1-1; TRBD1 aligns across 9 bases. The CDR3 runs 12 residues. Germline CDR1 reads SEHNR; CDR2 reads FQNEAQ (reference sequence). V shed 11 bases and J 3 bases; nucleotides not matched to a gene: 4. The CDR3 DNA follows: TGTGCCGGGGACAGGGAGGACACTGAAGCTTTCTTT. This codes for CAGDREDTEAFF.

This sequence joins TRBV18 and TRBJ2-2; D is unclear. CDR3 length equals 17 residues. V was cut by 2 bases and J by 7 bases, with 20 bases left in between. CDR1 KGHSH and CDR2 LQKENI come from the germline V gene. The CDR3 DNA is TGTGCCAGCTCACCAAGGCAGGAGCAGCCCTATGGCGGGGAGCTGTTTTTT. It translates to CASSPRQEQPYGGELFF.

This chain joins TRBV13 and TRBJ1-1; TRBD1 is a possible D gene (6 bases). The CDR3 has 14 amino acids. Trimming removed 10 bases from V and 1 base from J, with 16 bases in between. The germline gives CDR1 PRHDT, CDR2 FYEKMQ (reference sequence). The CDR3 sequence is CATPSGGANTEAFF. The CDR3 DNA sequence: TGTGCCACCCCCTCGGGGGGGGCGAACACTGAAGCTTTCTTT.

The chain couples TRBV5-4 to TRBJ2-1; the D gene is possibly TRBD2 (5 bases). CDR1 SGHNT and CDR2 YYREEE come from the germline V gene (reference sequence). The CDR3 is 13 amino acids. The V gene lost 2 bases and the J gene lost 12 bases, with 15 bases spanning the gap. As DNA, the CDR3 is TGTGCCAGCAGCTTCAGCGAAGGACTTCTGCAGTTCTTC. Its translation: CASSFSEGLLQFF.

The rearrangement uses TRBV6-5 and TRBJ1-2; D unclear. V was pared by 0 bases and J by 8 bases, with 16 bases between. CDR3 length: 15 amino acids. Germline CDR1 and CDR2: MNHEY and SVGAGI. This CDR3 is CASSYSIRNSQGYTF. The CDR3 DNA sequence: TGTGCCAGCAGTTACTCGATCCGTAACAGCCAAGGCTACACCTTC.

The chain employs TRBV6-5 and TRBJ2-2; D might be TRBD2 (6 bases). The CDR3 length is 14 residues. Germline V gene lookup returns CDR1 MNHEY and CDR2 SVGAGI. V lost 8 bases to trimming and J lost 1 base, with 11 bases between them. The CDR3 reads CASLNGRNTGELFF. The CDR3, as DNA: TGTGCCAGCCTAAACGGGAGGAACACCGGGGAGCTGTTTTTT.

The rearrangement links TRBV27 to TRBJ1-6; D is perhaps TRBD1 (5 bases). The CDR3 loop spans 17 amino acids. The V end lost 3 bases, the J end lost 0 bases, and 12 bases lay between the germline ends. Germline V gives CDR1 MNHEY, CDR2 SMNVEV (reference sequence). The CDR3: CASSFGAQGSYNSPLHF. The CDR3 DNA follows: TGTGCCAGCAGTTTTGGTGCCCAGGGCTCCTATAATTCACCCCTCCACTTT.

The genes are TRBV5-1 and TRBJ1-2; TRBD1 aligns across 8 bases. After removal of 1 base from V and 8 bases from J, the junction contained 7 bases not matched to a gene. The CDR3 extends over 14 amino acids. CDR1 is SGHRS, CDR2 YFSETQ, per germline. CDR3 residues: CASSLNQGAGGYTF. The CDR3 coding sequence is TGCGCCAGCAGCTTGAATCAGGGGGCAGGAGGCTACACCTTC.

The rearrangement joins TRBV3-1 (or the pseudogene TRBV3-2) to TRBJ2-1; 10 positions agree with TRBD2. This CDR3 is 16 amino acids long. V dropped 3 bases and J dropped 3; count of bases not matched to a gene: 5. Per the germline V gene, CDR1 is LGHDT and CDR2 is YNNKEL (reference sequence). In DNA, the CDR3 is TGTGCCAGCAGCCATGTCTCTAGCGGGAGCTACAATGAGCAGTTCTTC. Protein: CASSHVSSGSYNEQFF.

V is TRBV28 and J is TRBJ1-5, with 9 bases matching TRBD1. J lost 8 bases, V lost 6 bases, and 14 bases had no gene match. Germline loops: CDR1 MDHEN, CDR2 SYDVKM. The CDR3 covers 16 residues. The CDR3 loop is CASSPTYRDRVEPQHF. Written as DNA, the CDR3 is TGTGCCAGCAGCCCAACCTACCGGGACAGGGTTGAGCCCCAGCATTTT.

The CDR3 nucleotides are TGTGCCAGCAGCCCGAGGGGACTGAGCACAGATACGCAGTATTTT. It encodes CASSPRGLSTDTQYF. J is TRBJ2-3 and V is TRBV11-3; a weak D match, TRBD2 (6 bases). CDR3 size: 15 residues. CDR1 is SGHNT and CDR2 is YENEEA in the germline V gene. V was cut by 5 bases and J by 0 bases, with 12 bases left in between.

The gene calls are TRBV18 and TRBJ2-1, with TRBD1 matching over 9 bases. The CDR3 contains 19 residues. The J segment lost 5 bases and the V segment lost 3 bases, leaving 17 bases of the junction unmatched. Germline assignment: CDR1 KGHSH and CDR2 LQKENI. This chain's CDR3 is CASSPWGQGLSRPDNEQFF. CDR3 sequence (DNA): TGTGCCAGCTCACCGTGGGGACAGGGACTTAGCCGTCCCGACAATGAGCAGTTCTTC. The entire variable domain, with the rest obtained from reference TRBV18 and TRBJ2-1, is as follows: NAGVMQNPRHLVRRRGQEARLRCSPMKGHSHVYWYRQLPEEGLKFMVYLQKENIIDESGMPKERFSAEFPKEGPSILRIQQVVRGDSAAYFCASSPWGQGLSRPDNEQFFGPGTRLTVL.

The CDR3 coding sequence is TGTGCCAGCAGTTTAAGAGCACCAGACTTCGTTAGCTCCTACGAGCAGTACTTC. It encodes CASSLRAPDFVSSYEQYF. The J gene is TRBJ2-7, the V gene TRBV27; D uncertain. The length of the CDR3 is 18 residues. Germline CDR1 and CDR2: MNHEY and SMNVEV (reference sequence). Trimming removed 2 bases at V and 0 bases at J, with 20 bases between.

Only a few counts were recorded for this clone. This chain links TRBV19 with TRBJ2-1, with 9 nucleotides matching TRBD2. The CDR3 is 16 residues long. V was pared by 3 bases and J by 8 bases, with 11 bases of the junction left unmatched. In germline, CDR1 is LNHDA, CDR2 SQIVND (reference sequence). CDR3 DNA: TGTGCCAGTAGTATCGTGGTTGGGACTAGCTTCCATGAGCAGTTCTTC. Its translation is CASSIVVGTSFHEQFF.

For this clone: This CDR3 is also generated by other DNA sequences in the sample. V usage is TRBV7-9 and J usage is TRBJ1-3; 7 bases are shared with TRBD1. CDR3 length equals 15 residues. J gave up 4 bases and V 6 bases, and 9 bases lay outside the gene matches. Germline CDR1 is SEHNR and CDR2 is FQNEAQ (reference sequence). CDR3 nucleotide sequence: TGTGCCAGCAGTTCGAGACAGGGAACCGGAAACACCATATATTTT. Translation: CASSSRQGTGNTIYF.

The chain joins TRBV7-9 to TRBJ1-1; D might be TRBD1 (5 bases). CDR3 length: 12 residues. V lost 5 bases and J lost 7, with 11 bases in between. Germline values: CDR1 SEHNR, CDR2 FQNEAQ (reference sequence). This CDR3 is CASSRQRNEAFF. The DNA of the CDR3 is TGTGCCAGCAGCCGACAGAGAAATGAAGCTTTCTTT.

In this sample, this clone turned up once. This sequence joins TRBV5-1 and TRBJ2-5; D could derive from TRBD1 or TRBD2 (6 bases each). V lost 1 base and J 5 bases, leaving 15 bases between the germline ends. Per germline, CDR1 SGHRS and CDR2 YFSETQ. The CDR3 consists of 15 residues. The CDR3 sequence: CASSLFRGREETQYF. In DNA form, the CDR3 reads TGCGCCAGCAGCTTGTTCAGGGGACGGGAGGAGACCCAGTACTTC.

The CDR3 protein is CASSWGQGKNEKLFF. DNA of the CDR3: TGTGCCAGCAGCTGGGGACAGGGCAAGAATGAAAAACTGTTTTTT. The chain couples TRBV7-2 to TRBJ1-4; 9 bases fit TRBD1. Germline CDR1 reads SGHTA; CDR2 reads FQGNSA. The CDR3 loop spans 15 amino acids. With 4 bases clipped from V and 5 bases from J, the junction kept 5 bases outside the gene matches.

This chain uses TRBV6-1 with TRBJ2-5; D unclear. Germline CDR1 reads MNHNS; CDR2 reads SASEGT. The V end was cut by 1 base, the J end by 2 bases, with 11 bases between. CDR3 size: 15 residues. The CDR3 loop is CASSEGLAKQETQYF. DNA of the CDR3: TGTGCCAGCAGTGAAGGACTGGCCAAACAAGAGACCCAGTACTTC.